The T cell receptor (beta chain) under discussion was sequenced for a study of T cells expressing NK-cell markers. Study summary: Sorted CD3+CD56-NKG2C+, CD3+CD56+NKG2C+ and CD3+CD56+NKG2C- T cells supplied the TCR beta repertoires. The study, taken as a whole, reports: The same clonotypes also predominated in the CD3+CD56-NKG2C+ fraction of a few donors. Among CD8+ T cells from several donors, dominant NKG2C+ clonotypes accounted for about 1.0-7.0%.

Turning to this clonotype: What it recognizes is unknown.

Beta-chain TCR cDNA was generated via 5'RACE template switching with UMIs. Using the 5' RACE reads, TCRdb records one entry per CDR3 protein without DNA. The table counts 150,000 to 200,000 distinct CDR3 sequences; roughly 20% lies in the top ten. Germline V gives CDR1 SNHLY, CDR2 FYNNEI. The CDR3 has 15 residues. The rearrangement links TRBV2 to TRBJ1-4; the D call from TCRdb, TRBD1, cannot be confirmed without DNA. Sequenced: blood T cells: a sorted CD56 or NKG2C T cell subset, CD4+ or CD8+ T cells, or bulk PBMC T cells (not recorded which). The TCR comes from a woman between 18 and 70 years old in good health. The CDR3 sequence is CASSELTGALEKLFF.